The 15 T cell receptor beta chains in this list originate from one sample, sequenced in a study of T cell repertoires in cytomegalovirus infection. TCRdb reprocessed the reads with MiXCR, giving one entry per CDR3 protein. In the table there are 380,000 or so distinct CDR3 sequences, about 34% of which are singletons. No antigens are known for them. The specimen comprised cultured PBMCs, sampled from culture after CMV antigen stimulation. The receptor source for this set is a human donor in good health (CMV status not recorded). Some clones in this sample may be carry-over from other donors' samples.

The rearrangement links TRBV6-2 or TRBV6-3 to TRBJ2-5; D uncertain. V shed 10 bases and J shed 2 bases, with 14 bases lying between them. Germline CDR1 reads MNHEY; CDR2 reads SVGEGT. This CDR3 is built from 13 residues. CDR3 sequence: CANMGTGQETQYF. In DNA, the CDR3 is TGTGCCAACATGGGCACCGGACAAGAGACCCAGTACTTC.

This chain uses TRBV29-1 with TRBJ2-1; the D gene is possibly TRBD2 (7 bases). The CDR3 is 17 residues long. Per germline, CDR1 SQVTM and CDR2 ANQGSEA. The ends were cut back, 5 bases at V and 6 bases at J, with 26 bases in the middle. In DNA, the CDR3 is TGCAGCGTTAGGGGGGAGGGGAGGCTCCGACCCAGCAATGAGCAGTTCTTC. As protein: CSVRGEGRLRPSNEQFF.

In its sample, this clonotype was seen a few times. The chain has TRBV11-1 and TRBJ2-5; the D is unclear. Trimming took off 1 base at V and 3 bases at J, with 3 bases between the two ends. CDR3 size: 12 residues. Germline V gene data show CDR1 as SGHAT and CDR2 as FQDESV (reference sequence). CDR3 in DNA: TGTGCCAGCAGCTTAGACGAAGAGACCCAGTACTTC. This sequence encodes CASSLDEETQYF.

This clonotype came up a few times. The chain is built from TRBV12-3 or TRBV12-4 and TRBJ1-4; TRBD1 aligns across 8 bases. The CDR3 spans 20 residues. Trimming took 2 bases from V and 1 from J; bases not matched to a gene: 15. The CDR3 sequence is CASSLREGQGARGTNEKLFF. CDR3 nucleotide sequence: TGTGCCAGCAGTTTACGCGAGGGGCAGGGGGCGCGAGGAACTAATGAAAAACTGTTTTTT.

This clonotype has a handful of counts. J is TRBJ2-7 and V is TRBV6-1, with 13 bases identical to TRBD2. CDR3 length equals 13 residues. With V trimmed by 7 bases and J by 4 bases, 1 base remained unmatched. In germline, CDR1 is MNHNS, CDR2 SASEGT. The CDR3 region has the DNA TGTGCCAGCAAACTAGCGGGAGGGTACGAGCAGTACTTC. It translates to CASKLAGGYEQYF.

V is TRBV6-2 or TRBV6-3 and J is TRBJ1-1; the D gene is possibly TRBD1 (6 bases). CDR3 size: 16 residues. CDR1 and CDR2 from the germline V gene are MNHEY and SVGEGT. Trimming stripped 2 bases from V and 2 bases from J, with 15 bases between. The CDR3: CASSYEYGGRNTEAFF. Here the CDR3 DNA reads TGTGCCAGCAGTTACGAATACGGGGGGCGAAACACTGAAGCTTTCTTT.

The rearrangement uses TRBV2 and TRBJ2-7, with 10 bases aligning to TRBD2. The CDR3 covers 14 residues. V gave up 5 bases and J gave up 4 bases; unmatched junction bases: 5. CDR1 and CDR2 from the germline V gene are SNHLY and FYNNEI. CDR3 sequence: CASSLDSGRYEQYV. The CDR3 coding sequence is TGTGCCAGCAGTTTAGATAGCGGGAGGTACGAGCAGTACGTC.

The chain joins TRBV4-1 to TRBJ2-2; TRBD1 is a possible D gene (6 bases). The CDR3 runs to 15 residues. The ends were cut back, 1 base at V and 4 bases at J, with 10 bases in the middle. Looked up from germline, CDR1 is MGHRA and CDR2 is YSYEKL. CDR3 residues: CASSQGQGPTGELFF. DNA for the CDR3: TGCGCCAGCAGCCAAGGGCAGGGGCCCACCGGGGAGCTGTTTTTT.

V gene TRBV2 combines with J gene TRBJ2-7; possible D gene TRBD1, 5 bases. The CDR3 contains 15 residues. Germline V gives CDR1 SNHLY, CDR2 FYNNEI. Between the trimmed V and J ends, which lost 2 bases and 1 base, there was a span of 12 bases. The CDR3 loop is CASSEHGQSSYEQYV. In DNA, the CDR3 is TGTGCCAGCAGTGAACACGGACAATCTTCCTACGAGCAGTACGTC.

In this sample, this clonotype turned up a few times. The V and J genes are TRBV11-2 and TRBJ2-1; the D is unclear. The V end lost 1 base, the J end lost 7 bases, and 26 bases lay between the germline ends. The CDR3 loop spans 19 amino acids. Germline-derived CDR1 and CDR2 are SGHAT and FQNNGV. The CDR3 here is CASSLGGLIRRPSENEQFF. The CDR3 DNA follows: TGTGCCAGCAGCTTAGGTGGCCTAATCAGACGTCCTAGTGAGAATGAGCAGTTCTTC.

This clonotype showed up just a few times. This chain uses TRBV7-2 with TRBJ2-1; 9 nucleotides line up with TRBD2. CDR3 size: 15 residues. Unmatched junction bases numbered 7, after V lost 4 bases and J lost 6 bases. Germline values: CDR1 SGHTA, CDR2 FQGNSA. Here the CDR3 reads CASSSVAGATNEQFF. The CDR3 nucleotides read TGTGCCAGCAGCTCGGTAGCGGGAGCTACCAATGAGCAGTTCTTC. Supplemented by reference TRBV7-2 and TRBJ2-1, the full variable domain reads GAGVSQSPSNKVTEKGKDVELRCDPISGHTALYWYRQSLGQGLEFLIYFQGNSAPDKSGLPSDRFSAERTGGSVSTLTIQRTQQEDSAVYLCASSSVAGATNEQFFGPGTRLTVL.

In its sample, this clonotype was seen a few times. The chain uses TRBV20-1 and TRBJ2-3; D is uncertain. The CDR3 contains 13 residues. Looked up from germline, CDR1 is DFQATT and CDR2 is SNEGSKA (reference sequence). V was cut by 2 bases and J by 2 bases, with 8 bases left in between. The CDR3 is CSARPADTDTQYF. In nucleotides, the CDR3 is TGCAGTGCTAGACCCGCCGACACAGATACGCAGTATTTT.

CDR3 DNA sequence: TGTGCCAGCAGCTTCCCGCTCTCTGGGGCCAACGTCCTGACTTTC. Translated: CASSFPLSGANVLTF. The rearrangement links TRBV7-2 to TRBJ2-6; D unclear. Germline CDR1 SGHTA, CDR2 FQGNSA. Trimming removed 3 bases from V and 0 bases from J, with 6 bases in between. This CDR3 comprises 15 residues.

The chain employs TRBV6-2 or TRBV6-3 and TRBJ2-5; 8 positions match TRBD2. After removal of 7 bases from V and 5 bases from J, the junction contained 15 bases not matched to a gene. Per the germline V gene, CDR1 is MNHEY and CDR2 is SVGEGT. The CDR3 spans 16 residues. In nucleotides, the CDR3 is TGTGCCAGCACCTCGACTGGGGCGGGAGGATCGGAGACCCAGTACTTC. This translates into CASTSTGAGGSETQYF.

The rearrangement uses TRBV7-2 and TRBJ2-7; D remains unclear. Per germline, CDR1 SGHTA and CDR2 FQGNSA. V shed 6 bases and J shed 2 bases, with 14 bases lying between them. The CDR3 loop spans 14 amino acids. The CDR3 region is CASRPVGGPYEQYF. CDR3 nucleotides: TGTGCCAGCAGGCCAGTGGGCGGTCCCTACGAGCAGTACTTC.